The T cell receptor beta chain described here comes from a study of spatial heterogeneity in lung cancer. In TCRdb, the 5' RACE reads were re-called with MiXCR into one record per CDR3 protein. This repertoire shows around 24,000 distinct CDR3 sequences, roughly 7.2% found once; its top ten account for about 13%. In germline, CDR1 is SGHTA, CDR2 FQGNSA. V lost 3 bases to trimming and J lost 2 bases; unmatched junction nucleotides: 4. This CDR3 has 16 residues. Many counts were recorded for this clonotype. Time point defined: sample taken at primary tumor resection. Sequenced here: PBMCs, sampled at surgery. The chain carries TRBV7-2 and TRBJ2-3, with 11 bases lining up with TRBD2. The sequence came from a male donor with early-stage non-small cell lung cancer. The CDR3 DNA sequence: TGTGCCAGCAGCTTTGTAGCGGGAGGGTTCACAGATACGCAGTATTTT. This codes for CASSFVAGGFTDTQYF.